This T cell receptor (beta chain) was documented in a study of T cell responses to AZD1222 COVID-19 vaccine. About this clone itself: Its antigen is as yet unknown.

Overall study findings and caveats: At baseline, just 5 or 6 AZD1222 recipients tested seropositive.

Here immunoSEQ multiplex PCR was the method, and the copy in TCRdb shows in-frame clones only, minus some. The sample has 110,000 or so clones, approximately 86% seen once. Germline V lookup: CDR1 SGHRS, CDR2 YFSETQ. This CDR3 comprises 19 residues. V lost 4 bases and J lost 7, with 32 bases in between. The chain employs TRBV5-1 and TRBJ1-2; maybe TRBD1 (6 bases). The material sequenced was peripheral blood, taken 28 days after the second AZD1222 dose. The receptor was isolated from an adult who received the AZD1222 COVID-19 vaccine. The CDR3 DNA reads TGCGCCAGCAGCCGTTTACCCATTACTATCCGGACAGATGAGGTTGGCTACACCTTC. This translates into CASSRLPITIRTDEVGYTF.